Listed below are T cell receptor beta chains from one sample, sequenced in a study of blood T cell repertoires in COVID-19. Using immunoSEQ multiplex PCR, the repertoire was profiled, and TCRdb retains in-frame clones only, with some absent. Among 200,000 to 250,000 clones listed, around nine tenths were seen once. Sample: PBMCs or T cells enriched from blood (not recorded which). These TCRs come from a woman in her 30s who had been exposed to COVID-19. The CDR3 runs from the conserved cysteine through the conserved F or W. D genes are given only for firm matches. A row's size may be missing; if present it is once, few, many or a size class.

clone_size,v_call,d_call,j_call,cdr3_length,cdr3_nt,cdr3_aa
NA,TRBV19,NA,TRBJ2-2,16,TGTGCCAGTAGTATAGTTCAGGGGATTTGGCTCGGGGAGCTGTTTTTT,CASSIVQGIWLGELFF
NA,TRBV20-1,TRBD2,TRBJ2-1,19,TGCAGTGCTAGTGGGATGGGACTAGCGGGAGAAGGGACCTACAATGAGCAGTTCTTC,CSASGMGLAGEGTYNEQFF
NA,TRBV12-5,NA,TRBJ2-7,17,TGTGCTAGTGGCCCAGGAGGGGGCGACGGGGTTGGGTGGGAGCAGTACTTC,CASGPGGGDGVGWEQYF
medium-sized,TRBV4-1,NA,TRBJ1-5,15,TGCGCCAGCAGCCAGACAGTCCAGGGGAATCAGCCCCAGCATTTT,CASSQTVQGNQPQHF
NA,TRBV19,TRBD1,TRBJ2-4,15,TGTGCCAGTAGTTTCACTCAGACAGGGGGAAACATTCAGTACTTC,CASSFTQTGGNIQYF
NA,TRBV18,NA,TRBJ1-3,14,TGTGCCAGCTCACCTCCTCCCGGGGGAAACACCATATATTTT,CASSPPPGGNTIYF
NA,TRBV3-1/TRBV3-2,TRBD1,TRBJ1-6,16,TGTGCCAGCAGCCAAGCAACGGGGACAGGGGGCTCACCCCTCCACTTT,CASSQATGTGGSPLHF
NA,TRBV15,NA,TRBJ2-5,14,TGTGCCACCAGCAGAGAGCTAGCGAGAGAGACCCAGTACTTC,CATSRELARETQYF
NA,TRBV7-8,TRBD1,TRBJ1-1,18,TGTGCCAGCAGCTTAGCTCACAGGGGGAAGTATACGAACACTGAAGCTTTCTTT,CASSLAHRGKYTNTEAFF
NA,TRBV29-1,TRBD2,TRBJ2-3,12,TGCAGCGCCGGGACTAGCGCCGATACGCAGTATTTT,CSAGTSADTQYF
many,TRBV6-4,TRBD1,TRBJ2-7,15,TGTGCCAGCAGTGCTGAGGCAGGGGGCGCGGACGAGCAGTACTTC,CASSAEAGGADEQYF
NA,TRBV5-5,NA,TRBJ1-2,11,TGTGCCAGCAGCCAGGGGTACGGCTACACCTTC,CASSQGYGYTF
once,TRBV9,NA,TRBJ2-2,15,TGTGCCAGCAGCCTTAGACTAGTAAACACCGGGGAGCTGTTTTTT,CASSLRLVNTGELFF
NA,TRBV19,TRBD2,TRBJ2-1,16,TGTGCCAGTAGCTCCAGCTCTAGCGGGAGGGGGAATGAGCAGTTCTTC,CASSSSSSGRGNEQFF
NA,TRBV15,TRBD1,TRBJ2-1,16,TGTGCCACCAGCAGTGGTCCGGGACAGGAGTCTATCGGGCAGTTCTTC,CATSSGPGQESIGQFF
NA,TRBV7-9,NA,TRBJ1-5,16,TGTGCCAGCAGCTTAGGGATAGGGGTAGGAAATCAGCCCCAGCATTTT,CASSLGIGVGNQPQHF
NA,TRBV6-5,NA,TRBJ1-2,12,TGTGCCAGCAGCGCAGTTTACTATGGCTACACCTTC,CASSAVYYGYTF
NA,TRBV20-1,NA,TRBJ2-3,10,TGCAGCGCTAGTGCTGATACGCAGTATTTT,CSASADTQYF
NA,TRBV5-1,NA,TRBJ1-4,15,TGCGCCAGCAGCTCCAGGACAGCCGCTAATGAAAAACTGTTTTTT,CASSSRTAANEKLFF
NA,TRBV10-3,NA,TRBJ1-1,12,TGTGCCATCAGTCAGGGGAACACTGAAGCTTTCTTT,CAISQGNTEAFF
NA,TRBV5-1,NA,TRBJ1-4,13,TGCGCCAGCAGCTCCCAGGGTGGAGAAAAACTGTTTTTT,CASSSQGGEKLFF
NA,TRBV3-1/TRBV3-2,NA,TRBJ2-1,15,TGTGCCAGCAGCCCCGCCCGAGGAACCTACAATGAGCAGTTCTTC,CASSPARGTYNEQFF
NA,TRBV23-1,NA,TRBJ2-7,17,TGCGCCAGCAGTCAAGCCAGAGACAGGAGTCGCTCCTACGAGCAGTACTTC,CASSQARDRSRSYEQYF
NA,TRBV7-9,NA,TRBJ2-2,15,TGTGCCAGCAGCTTTACGACTAGAGTTTCCGGGGAGCTGTTTTTT,CASSFTTRVSGELFF
NA,TRBV19,TRBD1,TRBJ2-6,16,TGTGCCAGTAGTGGGGACAGGGCATCTGGGGCCAACGTCCTGACTTTC,CASSGDRASGANVLTF
once,TRBV6-2/TRBV6-3,NA,TRBJ1-3,15,TGTGCCAGCAGTTATCTTCCAGGCTCTGGAAACACCATATATTTT,CASSYLPGSGNTIYF
NA,TRBV5-1,NA,TRBJ1-5,13,TGCGCCAGCAGCTTGTTGAGAGGTCAGCCCCAGCATTTT,CASSLLRGQPQHF
NA,TRBV18,TRBD2,TRBJ2-1,15,TGTGCCAGCTCACCCGTAGCGGGAGACGGCACTGAGCAGTTCTTC,CASSPVAGDGTEQFF
NA,TRBV12-3/TRBV12-4,TRBD1,TRBJ1-1,12,TGTGCCAGCAGTTTTGGACAGGGGGCAGCTTTCTTT,CASSFGQGAAFF
NA,TRBV6-6,TRBD1,TRBJ2-7,14,TGTGCCAGCTCCCACGGGACAGGGAGCCACGAGCAGTACTTC,CASSHGTGSHEQYF
NA,TRBV13,TRBD1,TRBJ1-1,17,TGTGCCAGCAGCATAAGACAGGGGGCGGTCGCGAACACTGAAGCTTTCTTT,CASSIRQGAVANTEAFF
once,TRBV5-1,NA,TRBJ2-1,10,TGCGCCAGCAGCCTCAATGAGCAGTTCTTC,CASSLNEQFF
NA,TRBV30,NA,TRBJ1-5,13,TGTGCCTGGAGTGCCTCCTCGGGGGAGCCCCAGCATTTT,CAWSASSGEPQHF
once,TRBV29-1,NA,TRBJ2-7,13,TGCAGCGTTGGGGGCAGGGGTGCCTACGAGCAGTACTTC,CSVGGRGAYEQYF
NA,TRBV12-5,NA,TRBJ1-6,17,TGTGCTAGTGGTTTGGTAGCAGGGGTTGGGTTGGATTCACCCCTCCACTTT,CASGLVAGVGLDSPLHF
NA,TRBV28,NA,TRBJ1-1,14,TGTGCCAGCAGTTCCCTCGGGGGAGGGGTCCAAGCTTTCTTT,CASSSLGGGVQAFF
NA,TRBV6-5,NA,TRBJ1-2,14,TGTGCCAGCAGTTATGAGAGGGGCGGGGATGGCTACACCTTC,CASSYERGGDGYTF
NA,TRBV28,TRBD2,TRBJ2-2,16,TGTGCCAGCAGTTTCTCGGGACTAGGGACAACCGGGGAGCTGTTTTTT,CASSFSGLGTTGELFF
once,TRBV7-9,TRBD2,TRBJ2-1,16,TGTGCCAGCAGCCCACTAGCGGGGCGCTCCTACAATGAGCAGTTCTTC,CASSPLAGRSYNEQFF
NA,TRBV28,TRBD2,TRBJ2-7,15,TGTGCCAGCAGCCGGATACTAGCGGGACTCTACGAGCAGTACTTC,CASSRILAGLYEQYF
NA,TRBV15,NA,TRBJ1-5,17,TGTGCCACCAGCAGAGATTGGCCAGGGAATGGCAATCAGCCCCAGCATTTT,CATSRDWPGNGNQPQHF
NA,TRBV27,NA,TRBJ2-2,17,TGTGCCAGCAGTTTATCTCGACAGGTCGCCTACACCGGGGAGCTGTTTTTT,CASSLSRQVAYTGELFF
NA,TRBV2,TRBD1,TRBJ2-5,15,TGTGCCAGCAGTCCCTTCGGACAGGGCGAAGAGACCCAGTACTTC,CASSPFGQGEETQYF
NA,TRBV6-5,NA,TRBJ1-1,14,TGTGCCAGCAGTTACTGGGGGGAGAACACTGAAGCTTTCTTT,CASSYWGENTEAFF
once,TRBV23-1,TRBD2,TRBJ2-7,14,TGCGCCAGCAGTCTACGGACTAGCGGCTACGAGCAGTACTTC,CASSLRTSGYEQYF
NA,TRBV4-1,NA,TRBJ1-5,13,TGCGCCAGCAGTCCCGGGGTGGATCAGCCCCAGCATTTT,CASSPGVDQPQHF
NA,TRBV4-1,TRBD2,TRBJ2-1,16,TGCGCCAGCAGCCAAGAGCTATCGGGAGGGCAGTTTGAGCAGTTCTTC,CASSQELSGGQFEQFF
NA,TRBV28,TRBD1,TRBJ2-7,15,TGTGCCAGCAGGGAGACCGGGACAGTGACCTACGAGCAGTACTTC,CASRETGTVTYEQYF
NA,TRBV19,NA,TRBJ1-2,15,TGTGCCAGTAGTATGCAGGGCTCAGCTAACTATGGCTACACCTTC,CASSMQGSANYGYTF
NA,TRBV9,NA,TRBJ2-1,15,TGTGCCAGCAGTCTGGTGGGGGGTCCAGGCAATGAGCAGTTCTTC,CASSLVGGPGNEQFF
NA,TRBV12-3/TRBV12-4,TRBD2,TRBJ2-7,13,TGTGCCAGCAGTGGGCTAGCGGGAAACGAGCAGTACTTC,CASSGLAGNEQYF
NA,TRBV7-9,NA,TRBJ1-2,11,TGTGCCAGCGGACGACAGTATGGCTACACCTTC,CASGRQYGYTF
NA,TRBV5-1,TRBD2,TRBJ2-7,16,TGCGCCAGCAGCCCAGAGCTAGCGGGAGGCCGTTACGAGCAGTACTTC,CASSPELAGGRYEQYF
NA,TRBV5-1,TRBD1,TRBJ1-1,16,TGCGCCAGCACCCAGGGGGCCCCAATTTTAGGCACTGAAGCTTTCTTT,CASTQGAPILGTEAFF
NA,TRBV7-3,NA,TRBJ2-2,16,TGTGCCAGCAGCTCCATAGGGGCACAACTTCCCGGGGAGCTGTTTTTT,CASSSIGAQLPGELFF
once,TRBV15,NA,TRBJ1-4,16,TGTGCCACCAGCAGAGATTCACCGGGGAGGGGTGAAAAACTGTTTTTT,CATSRDSPGRGEKLFF
NA,TRBV2,NA,TRBJ1-2,13,TGTGCCAGCAGTACGGGAAAGAACTATGGCTACACCTTC,CASSTGKNYGYTF